The 21 T cell receptor beta chains below all came from one sample that was sequenced in a study of blood T cell repertoires in COVID-19. Only in-frame clones appear in the TCRdb table, and some are missing; sequencing was by immunoSEQ multiplex PCR. The sample has around 200,000 clones; around four fifths are singletons. What was sequenced was peripheral blood. All receptors derive from a woman in her forties or fifties with acute or convalescent COVID-19.

The rearrangement links TRBV3-1 (or the pseudogene TRBV3-2) to TRBJ2-4, with 7 bases identical to TRBD2. From germline, CDR1 is LGHDT and CDR2 YNNKEL (reference sequence). After removal of 2 bases from V and 15 bases from J, the junction contained 10 bases not matched to a gene. There are 13 residues in the CDR3. CDR3 region: CASSQFTREVRYF. For the CDR3, the DNA is TGTGCCAGCAGCCAATTTACCCGGGAGGTTAGGTACTTC.

The gene calls are TRBV4-2 and TRBJ2-4, with 7 nucleotides matching TRBD2. The germline V gene has CDR1 LGHNA and CDR2 YNFKEQ. This CDR3 has 15 amino acids. The ends lost 5 bases at V and 4 bases at J; junction bases unmatched: 8. The CDR3 sequence is CASSDPGTTKNIQYF. The CDR3 nucleotides are TGTGCCAGCAGCGATCCGGGGACTACGAAAAACATTCAGTACTTC.

The chain has TRBV7-6 and TRBJ1-1, with D possibly TRBD1 on 5 matching bases. The V gene lost 5 bases and the J gene lost 3 bases, with 10 bases spanning the gap. The CDR3 is made up of 13 amino acids. Germline CDR1 is SGHVS and CDR2 is FNYEAQ. This CDR3 is CASSHPQDTEAFF. DNA of the CDR3: TGTGCCAGCAGCCATCCACAGGACACTGAAGCTTTCTTT. The full variable domain, completed using reference TRBV7-6 and TRBJ1-1, is GAGVSQSPRYKVTKRGQDVALRCDPISGHVSLYWYRQALGQGPEFLTYFNYEAQQDKSGLPNDRFSAERPEGSISTLTIQRTEQRDSAMYRCASSHPQDTEAFFGQGTRLTVV.

The chain employs TRBV15 and TRBJ2-3; weak D call: TRBD1 (5 bases). The CDR3 consists of 13 residues. Germline V lookup: CDR1 LNHNV, CDR2 YYDKDF (reference sequence). Trimming took 0 bases from V and 6 from J, leaving 7 bases between them. CDR3 amino acids: CATSRDPGDTQYF. In DNA, the CDR3 is TGTGCCACCAGCAGAGATCCAGGGGATACGCAGTATTTT. The variable domain in full, with the rest retrieved from reference TRBV15 and TRBJ2-3, is DAMVIQNPRYQVTQFGKPVTLSCSQTLNHNVMYWYQQKSSQAPKLLFHYYDKDFNNEADTPDNFQSRRPNTSFCFLDIRSPGLGDTAMYLCATSRDPGDTQYFGPGTRLTVL.

In this sample, this clone turned up once. The same CDR3 can be traced to other DNA sequences in this sample. CDR3 sequence: CASSSGRDYEQYF. The CDR3 bases are TGCGCCAGCAGCTCCGGCAGGGACTACGAGCAGTACTTC. The chain recombines TRBV5-1 with TRBJ2-7; a possible D gene is TRBD1 (5 bases). Germline CDR1 is SGHRS and CDR2 is YFSETQ. The CDR3 sequence is 13 residues long. Trimming cost V 3 bases and J 3 bases, with 10 bases left between them.

The V gene is TRBV25-1, the J gene TRBJ2-1; D is perhaps TRBD1 (5 bases). Trimming removed 2 bases from V and 5 bases from J, with 10 bases in between. This CDR3 has 14 amino acids. CDR1 and CDR2 from the germline V gene are MGHDK and SYGVNS. The CDR3 loop is CASSEGAVNNEQFF. In DNA, the CDR3 is TGTGCCAGCAGTGAAGGGGCGGTAAACAATGAGCAGTTCTTC.

A few counts support this clone. The same CDR3 arises from other DNA sequences in this sample as well. The chain employs TRBV5-1 and TRBJ2-7; the D is unclear. Deletions cut 4 bases from V and 0 bases from J, with 11 bases between. Germline V gene data show CDR1 as SGHRS and CDR2 as YFSETQ. This CDR3 comprises 14 residues. CDR3 nucleotides: TGCGCCAGCAGCCTGGACGGTGTCTCCTACGAGCAGTACTTC. This sequence encodes CASSLDGVSYEQYF.

This chain links TRBV24-1 with TRBJ2-3, with D perhaps TRBD2 (5 bases). Germline V gene data show CDR1 as KGHDR and CDR2 as SFDVKD. Trimming stripped 7 bases from V and 4 bases from J, with 8 bases between. The CDR3 contains 12 residues. CDR3 in DNA: TGTGCCACCAGGAGGGATTCAGATACGCAGTATTTT. Translated: CATRRDSDTQYF.

The chain has TRBV5-1 and TRBJ1-2, with 9 positions matching TRBD1. This CDR3 region has 13 residues. From germline, CDR1 is SGHRS and CDR2 YFSETQ. The junction had 5 bases not matched to a gene; V was cut back by 3 bases and J by 8 bases. The CDR3 loop reads CASSSRTGVGYTF. CDR3 bases: TGCGCCAGCAGCTCCCGGACAGGGGTAGGCTACACCTTC.

The chain is built from TRBV6-5 and TRBJ2-3; TRBD1 agrees at 10 bases. CDR3 length equals 15 residues. The J segment lost 5 bases and the V segment lost 6 bases, leaving 8 bases of the junction unmatched. CDR1 is MNHEY, CDR2 SVGAGI, per germline. This chain's CDR3 is CASSPDRGLQDTQYF. The CDR3 nucleotides are TGTGCCAGCAGCCCCGACAGGGGGCTGCAAGATACGCAGTATTTT.

The chain employs TRBV2 and TRBJ2-2; 14 bases are shared with TRBD2. The CDR3 contains 15 residues. V lost 7 bases and J lost 5; bases outside the gene matches: 3. Germline values: CDR1 SNHLY, CDR2 FYNNEI. As DNA, the CDR3 is TGTGCCAGCACACGGACTAGCGGGAGGACCGGGGAGCTGTTTTTT. Translated, it gives CASTRTSGRTGELFF.

The chain links TRBV27 to TRBJ1-2; 8 positions match TRBD1. The V gene's germline CDR1 is MNHEY and CDR2 SMNVEV (reference sequence). This CDR3 comprises 15 residues. The ends lost 0 bases at V and 2 bases at J; junction bases unmatched: 2. DNA of the CDR3: TGTGCCAGCAGTTTATCCCCAGGGGGCAACTATGGCTACACCTTC. The encoded protein is CASSLSPGGNYGYTF.

V is TRBV12-5 and J is TRBJ1-6; D not resolved. The germline gives CDR1 LGHNT, CDR2 FRNRAP. The length of the CDR3 is 13 residues. Trimming took off 1 base at V and 8 bases at J, with 6 bases between the two ends. CDR3 nucleotide sequence: TGTGCTAGTGGTTTGGGGGAGGATTCACCCCTCCACTTT. Translation: CASGLGEDSPLHF.

This clone was seen only once. The genes are TRBV18 and TRBJ1-5; D perhaps matches TRBD1 (6 bases). CDR3 size: 15 residues. The V end was cut by 6 bases, the J end by 7 bases, with 19 bases between. In germline, CDR1 is KGHSH, CDR2 LQKENI. In DNA, the CDR3 is TGTGCCAGCTCCGAGGATCCAGGGGTCGGGCAGCCCCAGCATTTT. Translating gives CASSEDPGVGQPQHF. Variable domain in full (rest from reference TRBV18 and TRBJ1-5): NAGVMQNPRHLVRRRGQEARLRCSPMKGHSHVYWYRQLPEEGLKFMVYLQKENIIDESGMPKERFSAEFPKEGPSILRIQQVVRGDSAAYFCASSEDPGVGQPQHFGDGTRLSIL.

The rearrangement joins TRBV5-1 to TRBJ2-7, with TRBD2 identical over 8 bases. Trimming at V came to 3 bases and at J to 2 bases, leaving 7 bases not matched to a gene. Germline values: CDR1 SGHRS, CDR2 YFSETQ. The CDR3 length is 15 residues. In DNA form, the CDR3 reads TGCGCCAGCAGCTCCGGGACTAGTCTAACCTACGAGCAGTACTTC. The encoded protein is CASSSGTSLTYEQYF.

There are a few counts of this clone. V is TRBV12-5 and J is TRBJ2-1; TRBD2 matches at 11 bases. This CDR3 contains 20 residues. CDR1 and CDR2 (germline): LGHNT, FRNRAP. V lost 3 bases to trimming and J lost 0 bases; unmatched junction nucleotides: 13. CDR3 nucleotide sequence: TGTGCTAGTGGTTTCGGACCCAGTAGCGGGGGGGCAAGCTCCTACAATGAGCAGTTCTTC. This gives the protein CASGFGPSSGGASSYNEQFF.

The chain has TRBV28 and TRBJ1-1; perhaps TRBD1 as D (6 bases). V was shortened by 4 bases and J by 5 bases, with 14 bases between the two germline ends. The CDR3 covers 14 residues. Germline CDR1 reads MDHEN; CDR2 reads SYDVKM. CDR3 sequence (DNA): TGTGCCAGCAGTTCAACACAGGGAAGTACTGAAGCTTTCTTT. This codes for CASSSTQGSTEAFF.

This chain uses TRBV29-1 with TRBJ1-2, with 7 nucleotides matching TRBD1. The ends lost 7 bases at V and 0 bases at J; junction bases unmatched: 11. The CDR3 contains 15 residues. Germline V gives CDR1 SQVTM, CDR2 ANQGSEA. In nucleotides, the CDR3 is TGCAGCGCCGAGAGGACAGGAGCCCCTAACTATGGCTACACCTTC. Its translation: CSAERTGAPNYGYTF.

The chain is built from TRBV18 and TRBJ2-7; 9 bases are shared with TRBD1. In germline, CDR1 is KGHSH, CDR2 LQKENI. The CDR3 is 15 amino acids. V lost 2 bases, J lost 3 bases, and 5 bases stayed unmatched. The CDR3 here is CASSPTRDRDYEQYF. The CDR3 nucleotides read TGTGCCAGCTCACCAACCCGGGACAGGGACTACGAGCAGTACTTC.

The V gene is TRBV12-5, the J gene TRBJ2-5, with D tentatively TRBD2 (6 bases). Germline V gives CDR1 LGHNT, CDR2 FRNRAP. V was shortened by 1 base and J by 2 bases, with 17 bases between the two germline ends. The CDR3 loop spans 17 amino acids. The CDR3 is CASGLETRRRLQETQYF. Here the CDR3 DNA reads TGTGCTAGTGGTTTGGAGACTAGGAGGCGGCTACAAGAGACCCAGTACTTC.

V gene TRBV28 combines with J gene TRBJ1-2, with a weak D call TRBD1 (5 bases). The germline V and J ends were trimmed by 7 bases and 5 bases, with 14 bases remaining between them. This CDR3 spans 13 amino acids. Germline V gives CDR1 MDHEN, CDR2 SYDVKM. This CDR3 is CASKPGKEYGYTF. The DNA for the CDR3 is TGTGCCAGCAAACCAGGGAAGGAATATGGCTACACCTTC.